These 10 T cell receptor beta chains were all obtained from the same sample, sequenced in a study of blood T cells in healthy people across ages. The second PCR ran about 6 to 12 cycles with a sample-barcoded 5' primer and J-beta primers. TCRdb reanalysed the 5' RACE reads using MiXCR and keeps one entry per CDR3 protein. The table records around 1,100,000 distinct CDR3 sequences, approximately 38% of them present only once. Material: blood. The receptors stem from a man younger than 30 in good health.

This clonotype was seen only a few times. The V call is TRBV20-1, the J call TRBJ1-1; perhaps TRBD1 as D (6 bases). V was pared by 6 bases and J by 1 base, with 15 bases between. The germline CDR1 and CDR2 sequences are DFQATT and SNEGSKA (reference sequence). This CDR3 region has 14 residues. Here the CDR3 reads CSAEQGPSNTEAFF. The CDR3 DNA follows: TGCAGTGCCGAACAGGGCCCATCGAACACTGAAGCTTTCTTT.

The genes are TRBV20-1 and TRBJ2-2, with 7 bases identical to TRBD1. Germline-derived CDR1 and CDR2 are DFQATT and SNEGSKA (reference sequence). Germline trimming cut 5 bases from V and 5 bases from J; bases unmatched to any gene: 8. CDR3 length equals 14 residues. This CDR3 is CSAPDRVRTGELFF. The DNA of the CDR3 is TGCAGTGCTCCAGACAGGGTCCGGACCGGGGAGCTGTTTTTT.

This clonotype was detected ten times or more. The V call is TRBV29-1, the J call TRBJ2-3; 8 bases fit TRBD1. V lost 7 bases to trimming and J lost 1 base; unmatched junction nucleotides: 7. This CDR3 comprises 14 residues. Germline V lookup: CDR1 SQVTM, CDR2 ANQGSEA. The CDR3 loop reads CSGTGNSGTDTQYF. CDR3 nucleotide sequence: TGCAGCGGGACAGGGAACTCTGGCACAGATACGCAGTATTTT.

The V and J genes are TRBV6-2 or TRBV6-3 and TRBJ1-2, with no clear D. Deletions cut 6 bases from V and 6 bases from J, with 11 bases between. The CDR3 loop spans 12 amino acids. Germline V gives CDR1 MNHEY, CDR2 SVGEGT. The CDR3 region has the DNA TGTGCCAGCAGCCGGGATTTCCATGGCTACACCTTC. This encodes CASSRDFHGYTF.

This clonotype occurred a few times. The chain joins TRBV29-1 to TRBJ2-1; the D gene is possibly TRBD1 (6 bases). This CDR3 is 12 amino acids long. Germline V gene data show CDR1 as SQVTM and CDR2 as ANQGSEA. Trimming shortened V by 7 bases and J by 6 bases, and 13 bases separated the two germline ends. CDR3 amino acids: CSAGGSPNEQFF. The DNA for the CDR3 is TGCAGCGCTGGGGGCAGCCCCAATGAGCAGTTCTTC.

With respect to this clonotype: This may come from a read error, since a much larger clone is one base off. The chain couples TRBV5-1 to TRBJ2-1; a weak D match, TRBD2 (5 bases). Germline values: CDR1 SGHRS, CDR2 YFSETQ. The CDR3 sequence is 15 residues long. This chain's CDR3 is CASSLGGGFYSEQFF. The DNA of the CDR3 is TGCGCCAGCAGCTTGGGTGGCGGGTTTTACAGTGAGCAGTTCTTC.

The genes are TRBV27 and TRBJ1-6; D uncertain. This CDR3 has 13 amino acids. V was cut by 9 bases and J by 6 bases, with 12 bases left in between. Germline assignment: CDR1 MNHEY and CDR2 SMNVEV (reference sequence). Written as DNA, the CDR3 is TGTGCCAGTCAGCCGTTTGGTAATTCACCCCTCCACTTT. This sequence encodes CASQPFGNSPLHF.

This chain uses TRBV4-1 with TRBJ2-1; 10 positions agree with TRBD2. V was pared by 3 bases and J by 6 bases, with 8 bases of the junction left unmatched. Germline CDR1 MGHRA, CDR2 YSYEKL. This CDR3 spans 16 amino acids. The CDR3 sequence: CASSHREGLASNEQFF. The CDR3 DNA is TGCGCCAGCAGCCACAGGGAGGGACTAGCGAGCAATGAGCAGTTCTTC.

On this clonotype itself: One junction end does not reproduce the germline sequence, and a read error may be involved. The chain has TRBV9 and TRBJ2-7, with TRBD1 matching 7 bases. Looked up from germline, CDR1 is SGDLS and CDR2 is YYNGEE. The CDR3 is made up of 16 amino acids. CDR3 sequence (DNA): TGTGCCAGCAGCGAGACAGGGCAGCTTTACTCCGACGAGCAGTACTTC. This codes for CASSETGQLYSDEQYF.

The chain carries TRBV20-1 and TRBJ1-5; D is undetermined. In germline, CDR1 is DFQATT, CDR2 SNEGSKA (reference sequence). This CDR3 spans 13 amino acids. The germline V and J ends were trimmed by 3 bases and 3 bases, with 9 bases remaining between them. In nucleotides, the CDR3 is TGCAGTGCTAGTTCTCAGGTCAATCAGCCCCAGCATTTT. This sequence encodes CSASSQVNQPQHF.